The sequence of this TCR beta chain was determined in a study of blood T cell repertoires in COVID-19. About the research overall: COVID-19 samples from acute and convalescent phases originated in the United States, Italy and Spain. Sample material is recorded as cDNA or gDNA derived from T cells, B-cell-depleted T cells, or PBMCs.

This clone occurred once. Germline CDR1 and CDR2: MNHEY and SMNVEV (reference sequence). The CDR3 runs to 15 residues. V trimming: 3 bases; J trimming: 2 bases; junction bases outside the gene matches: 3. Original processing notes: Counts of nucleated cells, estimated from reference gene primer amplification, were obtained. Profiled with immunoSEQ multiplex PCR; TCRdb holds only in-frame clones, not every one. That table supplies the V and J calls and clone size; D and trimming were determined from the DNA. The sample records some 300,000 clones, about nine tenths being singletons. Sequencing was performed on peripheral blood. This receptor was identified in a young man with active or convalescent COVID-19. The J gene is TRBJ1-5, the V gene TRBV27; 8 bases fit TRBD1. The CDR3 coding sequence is TGTGCCAGCAGTTTCAGGGGGCGCGGCAATCAGCCCCAGCATTTT. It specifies CASSFRGRGNQPQHF.